Sequencing of this TCR beta chain was carried out in a study of blood T cell repertoires in COVID-19 (dated by TCRdb to 2018 to 2020). Background on the whole study: The collaborator samples originated in the United States, Italy and Spain and spanned the acute and convalescent phases of COVID-19. The material from the prospective study consisted of cDNA or gDNA derived from T cells, B-cell-depleted T cells, or PBMCs. The dataset comprised deeply sampled blood TCRbeta repertoires from subjects exposed to, actively infected with, or recovered from COVID-19. The repertoires were released in a freely available public database intended as a resource for research on the immune response to SARS-CoV-2. Samples came from the ongoing ImmuneRACE study (first 160 participants) plus 1,254 subjects from 6 global collaborators. Sample metadata almost always included a de-identified subject ID, COVID-19 status, age in years and sex. Where available, HLA class I and class II types were obtained from metadata supplied by the sample provider rather than from assay-based typing.

Reading from cysteine to phenylalanine, the CDR3 counts 14 amino acids. Only the CDR3 DNA stays, 42 bases, in frame from base 1. Trimming removed 5 bases from V and 4 bases from J, leaving 17 bases between the germline ends. The germline V gene supplies CDR1 SQVTM and CDR2 ANQGSEA. Participants in the prospective study were aged about 18 to 89 years, lived in about two dozen United States geographic areas, and enrolled through a virtual design. In the prospective study, participants were assigned to cohorts based on the clinical history participants reported in a screening survey and a study questionnaire. Exposed participants had been in contact with someone with a PCR-confirmed or clinician-diagnosed COVID-19 case within 2 weeks of study entry. In the prospective study, mobile phlebotomists collected whole blood, serum and a nasopharyngeal or oropharyngeal swab from each participant. Prospective study participants could optionally give additional blood draws and questionnaires over an approximately two-month period. Blood samples from the prospective study were shipped frozen or at room temperature prior to DNA extraction.

TCRbeta CDR3 regions were amplified from genomic DNA using the immunoSEQ Assay, a bias-controlled multiplex PCR. As for the original processing: The number of nucleated cells in each sample was estimated by amplification of reference gene primers within the assay. Sequence reads were collapsed and filtered to measure the absolute abundance of every unique TCRbeta CDR3 rearrangement. For each sample, productive Simpson clonality was calculated by taking the square root of Simpson's diversity index across productive rearrangements. This immuneACCESS table, as held by TCRdb, lists in-frame sequences with V and J called but not all clones. Of the missing ones, under half trace to an unresolved V gene in checked studies; the others have no known cause. The DNA gave D and trimming, while V, J and clone size come from that table. The sample table shows about 260,000 clones, and approximately 89% are seen once. The ten top clones hold around 3% of the sample.

The investigation overall reported the following: How much clinical and demographic metadata was included differed by source and by participant, and the metadata was provided uncurated.

Points on this clone: No cognate antigen has been identified for it. No qualities accompany the bases; no much larger clone lies one base away.

In this chain, TRBV29-1 is recombined with TRBJ1-1, and TRBD1 may be the D gene, going by 5 matching bases. The sequence came from a woman aged 40 to 50 who had been exposed to COVID-19. What was sequenced was PBMCs or T cells enriched from blood (not recorded which). The sequence in DNA is TGCAGCGTTACAAGTGGGGCATGGTCCACTGAAGCTTTCTTT. It translates as CSVTSGAWSTEAFF.